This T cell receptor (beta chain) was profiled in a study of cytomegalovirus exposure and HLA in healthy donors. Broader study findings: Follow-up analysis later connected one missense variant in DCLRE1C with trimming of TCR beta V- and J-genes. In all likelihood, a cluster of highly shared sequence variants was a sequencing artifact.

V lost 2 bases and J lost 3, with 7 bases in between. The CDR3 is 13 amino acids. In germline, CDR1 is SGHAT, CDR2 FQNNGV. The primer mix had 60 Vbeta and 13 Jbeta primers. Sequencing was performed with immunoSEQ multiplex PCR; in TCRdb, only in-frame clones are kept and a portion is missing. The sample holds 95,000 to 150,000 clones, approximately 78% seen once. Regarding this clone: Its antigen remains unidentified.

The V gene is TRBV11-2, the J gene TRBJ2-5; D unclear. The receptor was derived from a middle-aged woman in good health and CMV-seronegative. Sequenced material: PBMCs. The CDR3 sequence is CASSLFPEETQYF. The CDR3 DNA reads TGTGCCAGCAGCTTATTTCCAGAAGAGACCCAGTACTTC.